The source of this TCR beta chain is a study of control samples from healthy donors and cancer patients (dated by TCRdb to 2020 to 2021). To note about this clone: Its antigen is currently not known. The sample holds no much larger clone one base away, and base qualities are not on file.

The germline V gene yields SGHDN for CDR1 and FVKESK for CDR2. V has 5 bases trimmed and J has 4 bases trimmed; junction bases matching no gene number 4. The cysteine opens and the phenylalanine closes a CDR3 of 15 amino acids. Left in the record is the CDR3 DNA by itself, 45 bases read in frame from the first base. The library was generated by the immunoSEQ multiplex PCR assay. TCRdb limited this immuneACCESS table to in-frame rearrangements with V and J called. A share of clones is missing; checked studies link under half to unresolved V genes, and the rest is unexplained. Within this sample are hundreds of thousands of clones, with 82% of them counted one time only. Approximately 12% of the sample belongs to the ten largest clones.

The clonotype comes from a woman aged 60-75 years with lung cancer. The sequencing input was PBMCs. The chain uses TRBV14 and TRBJ2-2, with 10 bases aligning to TRBD1. The CDR3 is CASSSRDRGTGELFF. The DNA sequence is given as TGTGCCAGCAGCTCGAGGGACAGGGGCACCGGGGAGCTGTTTTTT.